This TCR beta chain was sequenced in a study of blood T cells in healthy people across ages. Study outcomes and limitations: While age rose, TCR beta diversity per million T cells dropped in a roughly linear way.

Germline CDR1 and CDR2: LGHNA and YSLEER. CDR3 size: 12 residues. The V end lost 1 base, the J end lost 11 bases, and 8 bases lay between the germline ends. Through a sample-barcoded 5' primer and a J-beta primer mix, a second PCR was run for roughly 6 to 12 cycles. TCRdb redid the calling of the 5' RACE reads with MiXCR, one entry per CDR3 protein. The sample holds about 680,000 distinct CDR3 sequences, about 52% seen once. This clonotype came up a few times. Antigen unknown. The clonotype was recovered from an older woman in good health. This rearrangement joins TRBV4-3 to TRBJ1-4, with D tentatively TRBD1 (5 bases). The sequenced sample consisted of blood. The CDR3 nucleotides read TGCGCCAGCAGCCAAGTGGAGGGGAAACTGTTTTTT. Protein product: CASSQVEGKLFF.